One sample yielded the 26 T cell receptor beta chains listed below, sequenced in a study of monozygotic twins with inflammatory bowel disease. TCRdb re-called the 5' RACE reads; one entry per CDR3 protein, DNA not given. The table gives about 140,000 distinct CDR3 sequences; the top ten clones make up over 1% of it. The sample was blood. The receptors here all came from a human donor with ulcerative colitis or Crohn's disease, or a healthy co-twin of an affected twin (not recorded which).

This sequence joins TRBV5-1 and TRBJ2-7; TCRdb's D call, TRBD1, is unchecked because there is no DNA. This CDR3 is built from 15 residues. The germline CDR1 and CDR2 sequences are SGHRS and YFSETQ. The CDR3 sequence: CASSLTDRATYEQYF.

The gene calls are TRBV20-1 and TRBJ2-7; TCRdb outputs TRBD1, but without DNA this stays unchecked. The germline gives CDR1 DFQATT, CDR2 SNEGSKA (reference sequence). The CDR3 sequence is 15 residues long. The CDR3: CSAPRGATASYEQYF.

This chain joins TRBV5-4 and TRBJ2-6; TCRdb proposes TRBD1, but this gene call is untestable without DNA. Germline-derived CDR1 and CDR2 are SGHNT and YYREEE (reference sequence). This CDR3 is 17 amino acids long. The CDR3 loop reads CASSPGTGASGANVLTF. The variable domain in full, with the rest retrieved from reference TRBV5-4 and TRBJ2-6, is ETGVTQSPTHLIKTRGQQVTLRCSSQSGHNTVSWYQQALGQGPQFIFQYYREEENGRGNFPPRFSGLQFPNYSSELNVNALELDDSALYLCASSPGTGASGANVLTFGAGSRLTVL.

The chain recombines TRBV6-1 with TRBJ2-1; TCRdb outputs TRBD1, but without DNA this stays unchecked. CDR3 length: 15 amino acids. Germline values: CDR1 MNHNS, CDR2 SASEGT. CDR3 sequence: CASSPPGQAYNEQFF.

The chain recombines TRBV21-1 with TRBJ1-2; there is no DNA to check the TCRdb D call of TRBD1. TRBV21-1 is recorded as a pseudogene. The CDR3 spans 15 residues. CDR3 amino acids: CASSKVLTGTYGYTF.

The chain links TRBV18 to TRBJ2-1; no DNA is available, so the TRBD1 call from TCRdb remains unchecked. Per the germline V gene, CDR1 is KGHSH and CDR2 is LQKENI. This CDR3 spans 16 amino acids. The CDR3 spells CASSPIPGSSYNEQFF. The variable domain in full, completed from reference TRBV18 and TRBJ2-1, reads NAGVMQNPRHLVRRRGQEARLRCSPMKGHSHVYWYRQLPEEGLKFMVYLQKENIIDESGMPKERFSAEFPKEGPSILRIQQVVRGDSAAYFCASSPIPGSSYNEQFFGPGTRLTVL.

The chain joins TRBV27 to TRBJ1-5; TCRdb gives TRBD1 as the D gene, but with no DNA this cannot be confirmed. The V gene's germline CDR1 is MNHEY and CDR2 SMNVEV (reference sequence). The CDR3 consists of 15 residues. The CDR3 sequence: CASSFRGYSNQPQHF.

The chain is built from TRBV4-3 and TRBJ2-1; TCRdb returns TRBD2, unconfirmable since there is no DNA. Germline V gene data show CDR1 as LGHNA and CDR2 as YSLEER. The CDR3 is made up of 17 amino acids. CDR3 protein: CASSRASGRVSYNEQFF.

The J gene is TRBJ2-3, the V gene TRBV5-4; TCRdb lists TRBD2, though no DNA is available to test this call. Germline-derived CDR1 and CDR2 are SGHNT and YYREEE (reference sequence). The CDR3 covers 15 residues. The CDR3 spells CASSFGGGRADTQYF.

This sequence joins TRBV4-1 and TRBJ1-1. This CDR3 has 15 residues. The germline gives CDR1 MGHRA, CDR2 YSYEKL. CDR3: CASSPMSGLNTEAFF.

The chain is built from TRBV20-1 and TRBJ1-1; TCRdb gives TRBD1 as the D gene, but with no DNA this cannot be confirmed. The CDR3 runs 15 residues. Germline-derived CDR1 and CDR2 are DFQATT and SNEGSKA (reference sequence). The CDR3: CSARDHRTANTEAFF.

The rearrangement links TRBV27 to TRBJ1-5; TCRdb outputs TRBD1, but without DNA this stays unchecked. The CDR3 extends over 16 amino acids. Germline values: CDR1 MNHEY, CDR2 SMNVEV (reference sequence). CDR3 protein: CASSRAYRGGNQPQHF.

The rearrangement joins TRBV19 to TRBJ2-1. Germline V gene data show CDR1 as LNHDA and CDR2 as SQIVND (reference sequence). CDR3 length: 12 residues. CDR3 loop: CASSQTTNEQFF.

The chain recombines TRBV7-9 with TRBJ1-4. Germline CDR1 reads SEHNR; CDR2 reads FQNEAQ (reference sequence). The CDR3 is 15 amino acids. The CDR3 sequence is CASSLSPAGNEKLFF. Full variable domain (outside the CDR3, taken from reference TRBV7-9 and TRBJ1-4): DTGVSQNPRHKITKRGQNVTFRCDPISEHNRLYWYRQTLGQGPEFLTYFQNEAQLEKSRLLSDRFSAERPKGSFSTLEIQRTEQGDSAMYLCASSLSPAGNEKLFFGSGTQLSVL.

The chain recombines TRBV25-1 with TRBJ2-7. The CDR3 length is 14 residues. Germline V gene sequence: CDR1 MGHDK, CDR2 SYGVNS. CDR3 region: CASSAERPYGEQYF.

V and J are TRBV6-1 and TRBJ2-5; the TCRdb call, TRBD2, lacks DNA for checking. This CDR3 contains 14 residues. The germline CDR1 and CDR2 sequences are MNHNS and SASEGT. CDR3 in amino acids: CASSEVWRGETQYF.

The chain employs TRBV18 and TRBJ2-1; TCRdb picks TRBD2, but there is no DNA to check that call. Germline V gene sequence: CDR1 KGHSH, CDR2 LQKENI. This CDR3 contains 18 residues. The CDR3 protein is CASSPPVGPGLVYDEQFF.

V is TRBV20-1 and J is TRBJ2-7; the TCRdb D gene call, TRBD1, has no DNA to confirm it. This CDR3 is built from 13 residues. Germline CDR1 reads DFQATT; CDR2 reads SNEGSKA (reference sequence). The CDR3 loop is CSAESPAPLEQYF.

The gene calls are TRBV28 and TRBJ2-7; TCRdb picks TRBD1, but there is no DNA to check that call. Germline V gene sequence: CDR1 MDHEN, CDR2 SYDVKM. This CDR3 has 15 amino acids. The CDR3 sequence is CASSLSSPGAVEQYF. The whole variable domain, filled in from reference TRBV28 and TRBJ2-7, reads DVKVTQSSRYLVKRTGEKVFLECVQDMDHENMFWYRQDPGLGLRLIYFSYDVKMKEKGDIPEGYSVSREKKERFSLILESASTNQTSMYLCASSLSSPGAVEQYFGPGTRLTVT.

V usage is TRBV5-5 and J usage is TRBJ2-3; the TCRdb D gene call, TRBD2, has no DNA to confirm it. Germline V CDR1 and CDR2: SGHKS, YYEKEE (reference sequence). The CDR3 is made up of 16 amino acids. CDR3 amino acids: CASSLGGSGVGPTQYF.

The J gene is TRBJ1-5, the V gene TRBV27; TCRdb indicates TRBD1, and absent DNA this call remains unverified. Germline V CDR1 and CDR2: MNHEY, SMNVEV (reference sequence). This CDR3 has 13 residues. CDR3 sequence reads: CASSNRGRQPQHF.

CDR3 in amino acids: CASTQGSGENEQFF. The chain recombines TRBV12-3 or TRBV12-4 with TRBJ2-1; absent DNA, TCRdb's TRBD1 call cannot be checked. The CDR3 runs to 14 residues.

The chain combines TRBV20-1 with TRBJ1-1; the TCRdb call, TRBD1, lacks DNA for checking. The CDR3 is 13 amino acids. Germline V gives CDR1 DFQATT, CDR2 SNEGSKA (reference sequence). Here the CDR3 reads CSAPQGPNTEAFF.

The chain couples TRBV29-1 to TRBJ2-5; there is no DNA to check the TCRdb D call of TRBD1. The CDR3 length is 17 residues. Germline V gene lookup returns CDR1 SQVTM and CDR2 ANQGSEA. Here the CDR3 reads CSVAPWETQGWGETQYF.

This chain uses TRBV10-3 with TRBJ1-1; TCRdb reports TRBD1, a call that lacks DNA to check it against. This CDR3 is 14 amino acids long. CDR1 is ENHRY, CDR2 SYGVKD, per germline. The CDR3 sequence is CAPKVGRLNTEAFF.

This sequence joins TRBV12-3 or TRBV12-4 and TRBJ1-2; TCRdb proposes TRBD1, but this gene call is untestable without DNA. This CDR3 is built from 14 residues. This CDR3 is CASSFYPGENGNTF.